The source of this T cell receptor beta chain is a study of T cells in Graves' hyperthyroidism and ophthalmopathy. Study overall: It was at initial diagnosis, before any treatment, that peripheral blood was collected.

Template material for amplifying TCR beta CDR3 regions consisted of RNA transcripts. First-round RT-PCR of the TCR CDR3 relied on the HTBI primer set. TCRdb redid the calling of the multiplex PCR reads with MiXCR, one entry per CDR3 protein. This table holds approximately 300,000 distinct CDR3 sequences, about a sixth found once. Ophthalmopathy cases scored 3 or more on the Clinical Activity Score and 4 or more on NOSPECS grade, with duration below 3 months. Together with thyroid ultrasound, orbital computed tomography, serum thyroxine and TRAb, clinical symptoms were used for diagnoses. The sample holds many counts of this clonotype. Trimming cost V 1 base and J 2 bases; bases outside gene matches: 8. There are 16 residues in the CDR3. CDR1 is LGHNA and CDR2 is YSLEER in the germline V gene.

V and J are TRBV4-3 and TRBJ2-7, with 7 bases aligning to TRBD1. Source material: blood. The clonotype originates from a woman aged 55-69 years with Graves' ophthalmopathy. The CDR3 spells CASSQVVGTDAYEQYF. CDR3 bases: TGCGCCAGCAGCCAAGTTGTTGGGACAGACGCCTACGAGCAGTACTTC.